This T cell receptor beta chain was identified during a study of T cell changes during pregnancy in multiple sclerosis. Trimming took 8 bases from V and 7 from J, leaving 15 bases between them. CDR1 and CDR2 (germline): MNHNS, SASEGT. The CDR3 loop spans 13 amino acids. Sequencing was performed with immunoSEQ multiplex PCR; in TCRdb, only in-frame clones are kept and a portion is missing. The sample has some 77,000 clones, roughly nine tenths seen once; the top ten hold roughly 2%. The receptor's source is a female donor in good health, enrolled as a control in a pregnancy study. Sequenced material: peripheral blood, taken in the second trimester of pregnancy. The chain is built from TRBV6-1 and TRBJ2-1; D perhaps matches TRBD1 (6 bases). The CDR3 DNA reads TGTGCCAGCGGGGGCCCCTCTGGGAATGAGCAGTTCTTC. Translated, it gives CASGGPSGNEQFF.